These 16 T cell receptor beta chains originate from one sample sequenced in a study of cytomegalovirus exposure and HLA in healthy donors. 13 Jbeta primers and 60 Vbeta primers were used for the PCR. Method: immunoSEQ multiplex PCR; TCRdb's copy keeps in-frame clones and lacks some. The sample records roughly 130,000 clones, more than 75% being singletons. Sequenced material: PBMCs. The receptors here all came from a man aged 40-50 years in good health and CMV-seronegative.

The CDR3 reads CASSPIRGRDVEQYF. The CDR3, as DNA: TGTGCCAGCAGCCCAATTAGGGGGCGGGATGTTGAGCAGTACTTC. The chain joins TRBV7-8 to TRBJ2-5; tentative D call: TRBD1 (7 bases). V dropped 5 bases and J dropped 11 bases, with 24 bases sitting between them. The germline gives CDR1 SGHVS, CDR2 FQNEAQ. The CDR3 loop spans 15 amino acids.

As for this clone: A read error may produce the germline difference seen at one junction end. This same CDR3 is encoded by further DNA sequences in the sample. Here the CDR3 DNA reads TGCGCCAGCAGTTCCGTGGGAGGGTCCTACGAGCAGTACTTC. Protein sequence: CASSSVGGSYEQYF. The chain couples TRBV28 to TRBJ2-7, with 7 bases fitting TRBD2. The CDR3 covers 14 residues. Per the germline V gene, CDR1 is MDHEN and CDR2 is SYDVKM.

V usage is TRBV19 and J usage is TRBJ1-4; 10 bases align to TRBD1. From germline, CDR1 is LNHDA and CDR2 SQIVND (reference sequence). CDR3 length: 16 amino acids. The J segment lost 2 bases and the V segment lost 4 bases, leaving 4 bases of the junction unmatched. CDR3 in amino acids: CASSRDRGRTNEKLFF. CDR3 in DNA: TGTGCCAGTAGTAGGGACAGGGGTCGGACTAATGAAAAACTGTTTTTT.

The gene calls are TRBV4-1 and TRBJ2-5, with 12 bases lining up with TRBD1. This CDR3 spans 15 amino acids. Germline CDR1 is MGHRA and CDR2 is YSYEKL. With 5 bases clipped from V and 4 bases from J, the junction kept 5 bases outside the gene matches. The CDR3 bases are TGCGCCAGCAGCGGAAGGGACAGGGGGCTAGAGACCCAGTACTTC. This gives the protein CASSGRDRGLETQYF.

The CDR3 bases are TGTGCCAGCAGACTATCAGGGGGAGACACCGGGGAGCTGTTTTTT. It is translated as CASRLSGGDTGELFF. V is TRBV7-9 and J is TRBJ2-2; 7 bases line up with TRBD1. The ends lost 6 bases at V and 3 bases at J; junction bases unmatched: 7. Germline V gives CDR1 SEHNR, CDR2 FQNEAQ (reference sequence). This CDR3 contains 15 residues.

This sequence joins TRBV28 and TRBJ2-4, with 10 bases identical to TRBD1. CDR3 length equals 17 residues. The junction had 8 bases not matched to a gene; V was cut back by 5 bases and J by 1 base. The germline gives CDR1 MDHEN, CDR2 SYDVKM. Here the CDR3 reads CASSPWAGQGAKNIQYF. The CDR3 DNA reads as TGTGCCAGCAGTCCTTGGGCGGGACAGGGGGCCAAAAACATTCAGTACTTC.

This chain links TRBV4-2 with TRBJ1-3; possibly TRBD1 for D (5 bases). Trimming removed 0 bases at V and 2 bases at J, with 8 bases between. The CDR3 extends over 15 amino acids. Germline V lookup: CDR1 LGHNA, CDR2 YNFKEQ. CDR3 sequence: CASSQEWGAGNTIYF. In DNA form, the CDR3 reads TGTGCCAGCAGCCAAGAGTGGGGCGCTGGAAACACCATATATTTT.

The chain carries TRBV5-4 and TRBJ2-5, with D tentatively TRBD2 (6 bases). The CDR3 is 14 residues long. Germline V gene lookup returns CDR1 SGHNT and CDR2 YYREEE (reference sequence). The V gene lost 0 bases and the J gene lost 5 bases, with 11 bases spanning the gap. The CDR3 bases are TGTGCCAGCAGCTTGGAACTAGCATCGGAGACCCAGTACTTC. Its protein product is CASSLELASETQYF.

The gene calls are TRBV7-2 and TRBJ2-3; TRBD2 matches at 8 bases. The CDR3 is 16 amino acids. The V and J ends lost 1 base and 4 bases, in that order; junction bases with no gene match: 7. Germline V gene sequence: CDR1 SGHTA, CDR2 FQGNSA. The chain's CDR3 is CASSLVPSGGADTQYF. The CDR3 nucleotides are TGTGCCAGCAGCTTAGTCCCCTCGGGGGGGGCAGATACGCAGTATTTT.

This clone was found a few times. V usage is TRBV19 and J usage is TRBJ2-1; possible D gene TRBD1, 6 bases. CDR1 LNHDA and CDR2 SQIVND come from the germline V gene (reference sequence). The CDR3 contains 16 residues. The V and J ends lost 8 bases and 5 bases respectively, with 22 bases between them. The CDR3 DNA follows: TGTGCCAGTGGACTTCAGGGGTCGCGGAAAGACAATGAGCAGTTCTTC. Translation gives CASGLQGSRKDNEQFF.

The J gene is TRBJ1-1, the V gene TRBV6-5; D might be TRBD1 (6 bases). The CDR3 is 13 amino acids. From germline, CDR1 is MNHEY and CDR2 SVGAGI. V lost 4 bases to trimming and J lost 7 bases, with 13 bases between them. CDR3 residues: CASSWQGNREAFF. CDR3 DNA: TGTGCCAGCAGTTGGCAGGGGAATCGTGAAGCTTTCTTT.

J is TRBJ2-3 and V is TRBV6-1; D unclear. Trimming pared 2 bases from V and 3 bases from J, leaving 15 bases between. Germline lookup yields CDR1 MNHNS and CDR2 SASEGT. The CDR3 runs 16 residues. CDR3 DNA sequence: TGTGCCAGCAGTGAAACCAGGCAGGCCCCAACAGATACGCAGTATTTT. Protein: CASSETRQAPTDTQYF.

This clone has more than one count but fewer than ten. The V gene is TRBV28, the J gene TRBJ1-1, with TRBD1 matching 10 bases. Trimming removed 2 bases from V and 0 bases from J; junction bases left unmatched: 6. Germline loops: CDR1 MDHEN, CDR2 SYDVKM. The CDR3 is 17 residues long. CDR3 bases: TGTGCCAGCAGTTTAAGTAGGGACAGGGGAATGAACACTGAAGCTTTCTTT. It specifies CASSLSRDRGMNTEAFF.

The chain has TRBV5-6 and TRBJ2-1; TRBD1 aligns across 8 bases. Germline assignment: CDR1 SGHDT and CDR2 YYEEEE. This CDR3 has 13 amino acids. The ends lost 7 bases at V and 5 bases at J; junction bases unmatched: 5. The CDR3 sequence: CASVRQGHNEQFF. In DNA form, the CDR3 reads TGTGCCAGCGTGCGACAGGGGCACAATGAGCAGTTCTTC. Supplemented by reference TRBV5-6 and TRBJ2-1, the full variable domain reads DAGVTQSPTHLIKTRGQQVTLRCSPKSGHDTVSWYQQALGQGPQFIFQYYEEEERQRGNFPDRFSGHQFPNYSSELNVNALLLGDSALYLCASVRQGHNEQFFGPGTRLTVL.

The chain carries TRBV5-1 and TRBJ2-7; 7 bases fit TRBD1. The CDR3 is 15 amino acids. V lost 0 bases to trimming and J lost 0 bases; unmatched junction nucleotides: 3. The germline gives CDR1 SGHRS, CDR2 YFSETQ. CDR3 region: CASSLGAGGSYEQYF. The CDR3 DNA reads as TGCGCCAGCAGCTTGGGGGCAGGGGGCTCCTACGAGCAGTACTTC.

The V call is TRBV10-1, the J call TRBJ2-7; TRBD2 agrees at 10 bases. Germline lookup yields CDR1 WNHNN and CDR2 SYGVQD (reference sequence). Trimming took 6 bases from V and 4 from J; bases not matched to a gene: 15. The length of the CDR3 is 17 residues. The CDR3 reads CASSTNYLAGAPYEQYF. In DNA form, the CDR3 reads TGCGCCAGCAGCACGAATTATCTAGCGGGAGCACCTTACGAGCAGTACTTC.